These T cell receptor beta chains were read from a single sample in a study of blood T cell repertoires in COVID-19. Sequenced by immunoSEQ multiplex PCR; TCRdb stores in-frame clones only, minus some. The sample lists 100,000 to 150,000 clones, less than 90% occurring once. The sequencing sample was made of peripheral blood. These receptors originate from a woman of 80 years or more with acute or convalescent COVID-19. Both conserved end residues are part of each CDR3. A D gene is named only where the DNA matches it firmly. Expanded clones are given a class, and other clones once, few, many or no size at all.

D,size,J,V,CDR3,DNA
NA,NA,TRBJ2-3,TRBV25-1,CASIPPPTTDTQYF,TGTGCCAGCATTCCCCCGCCTACCACAGATACGCAGTATTTT
NA,NA,TRBJ2-2,TRBV10-3,CAISESDGANTGELFF,TGTGCCATCAGTGAGTCCGACGGAGCGAACACCGGGGAGCTGTTTTTT
NA,NA,TRBJ1-2,TRBV15,CATSALSPGSGGYTF,TGTGCCACCAGCGCGCTCTCGCCGGGTTCCGGTGGCTACACCTTC
TRBD1,NA,TRBJ2-5,TRBV5-1,CASSRRGQGLQETQYF,TGCGCCAGCAGCCGTCGAGGACAGGGGCTTCAAGAGACCCAGTACTTC
TRBD1,NA,TRBJ1-4,TRBV6-5,CASSTTGDQEKLFF,TGTGCCAGCAGTACGACAGGGGATCAGGAAAAACTGTTTTTT
TRBD1,NA,TRBJ2-7,TRBV9,CASSTDRGTYEQYF,TGTGCCAGCAGCACCGACAGGGGGACCTACGAGCAGTACTTC
TRBD1,NA,TRBJ1-6,TRBV14,CASSPGTVNSPLHF,TGTGCCAGCAGCCCCGGGACAGTTAATTCACCCCTCCACTTT
TRBD1,NA,TRBJ1-2,TRBV7-2,CASSQGANVDYTF,TGTGCCAGCTCACAGGGGGCGAACGTTGACTACACCTTC
NA,once,TRBJ2-5,TRBV12-3/TRBV12-4,CASSVKETQYF,TGTGCCAGCAGTGTAAAAGAGACCCAGTACTTC
NA,once,TRBJ1-1,TRBV9,CASSVDGGASPNTEAFF,TGTGCCAGCAGCGTAGATGGAGGCGCGAGTCCGAACACTGAAGCTTTCTTT
NA,NA,TRBJ1-2,TRBV7-9,CASSQVSYGYTF,TGTGCCAGCAGCCAGGTTAGCTATGGCTACACCTTC
NA,NA,TRBJ1-4,TRBV5-1,CASSILGEKLFF,TGCGCCAGCAGCATCCTGGGCGAAAAACTGTTTTTT
NA,NA,TRBJ2-5,TRBV7-8,CATGGRIQETQYF,TGTGCTACCGGAGGACGGATTCAAGAGACCCAGTACTTC
NA,NA,TRBJ2-2,TRBV25-1,CASGAANTGELFF,TGTGCCAGTGGCGCGGCGAACACCGGGGAGCTGTTTTTT
TRBD1,NA,TRBJ1-2,TRBV10-3,CAISVSDRGRNYGYTF,TGTGCCATCAGTGTGTCGGACAGGGGGAGAAACTATGGCTACACCTTC
TRBD1,NA,TRBJ2-7,TRBV6-5,CASSPTGARYEQYF,TGTGCCAGCAGCCCAACAGGGGCTCGATACGAGCAGTACTTC
TRBD2,NA,TRBJ2-2,TRBV18,CASSPAGANTGELFF,TGTGCCAGCTCACCCGCGGGAGCGAACACCGGGGAGCTGTTTTTT
TRBD1,NA,TRBJ1-2,TRBV27,CASSSWDRGQAGYTF,TGTGCCAGCAGTTCGTGGGACAGGGGACAAGCTGGCTACACCTTC
TRBD1,NA,TRBJ1-6,TRBV18,CASSPPGQGGQSPLHF,TGTGCCAGCTCACCACCCGGACAGGGAGGGCAATCACCCCTCCACTTT
TRBD2,NA,TRBJ2-5,TRBV7-2,CASSPGPLRGSQETQYF,TGTGCCAGCAGTCCTGGTCCCTTGCGGGGGAGCCAAGAGACCCAGTACTTC
NA,NA,TRBJ1-5,TRBV7-9,CASSFGQGSSNQPQHF,TGTGCCAGCAGCTTCGGTCAGGGGTCCAGCAATCAGCCCCAGCATTTT
NA,NA,TRBJ1-5,TRBV28,CASSSGSGGQPQHF,TGTGCCAGCAGTTCCGGGTCCGGGGGTCAGCCCCAGCATTTT
TRBD2,NA,TRBJ2-3,TRBV27,CASSSTSVSTDTQYF,TGTGCCAGCAGCTCGACTAGCGTTAGCACAGATACGCAGTATTTT
TRBD2,NA,TRBJ2-5,TRBV6-5,CASTSLAGVKTQYF,TGTGCCAGCACCTCACTAGCGGGGGTAAAGACCCAGTACTTC
NA,NA,TRBJ1-1,TRBV12-3/TRBV12-4,CASIQRLTAEAFF,TGTGCCAGCATCCAACGTTTAACAGCTGAAGCTTTCTTT
NA,NA,TRBJ1-1,TRBV28,CASSTIGGTEAFF,TGTGCCAGCAGTACGATCGGGGGGACTGAAGCTTTCTTT
NA,NA,TRBJ2-5,TRBV5-1,CASSESLGTPGETQYF,TGCGCCAGCAGCGAGAGTCTAGGGACACCGGGAGAGACCCAGTACTTC
NA,NA,TRBJ2-5,TRBV7-2,CASNPRGGEQETQYF,TGTGCCAGCAACCCCAGGGGAGGGGAACAAGAGACCCAGTACTTC
NA,NA,TRBJ1-3,TRBV15,CATSNNPGNTIYF,TGTGCCACCAGCAACAACCCCGGAAACACCATATATTTT
TRBD1,NA,TRBJ1-4,TRBV4-3,CASSQDIRNRDRVNEKLFF,TGCGCCAGCAGCCAAGATATACGGAACCGGGACAGGGTTAATGAAAAACTGTTTTTT
NA,NA,TRBJ1-1,TRBV25-1,CASKQGLGAFF,TGTGCCAGCAAACAGGGCTTGGGAGCTTTCTTT
NA,NA,TRBJ1-3,TRBV15,CATSREGVENTIYF,TGTGCCACCAGCAGAGAAGGGGTGGAAAACACCATATATTTT
NA,NA,TRBJ1-3,TRBV5-1,CASSADTGGNTIYF,TGCGCCAGCAGCGCGGACACTGGTGGAAACACCATATATTTT
NA,NA,TRBJ2-2,TRBV6-2/TRBV6-3,CASSTGSRAGELFF,TGTGCCAGCAGCACCGGGTCTCGGGCCGGGGAGCTGTTTTTT
NA,NA,TRBJ2-3,TRBV18,CASSQTNRWSTDTQYF,TGTGCCAGCTCACAAACAAATCGCTGGAGCACAGATACGCAGTATTTT
NA,NA,TRBJ1-1,TRBV12-3/TRBV12-4,CASSLTRGTEAFF,TGTGCCAGCAGTTTGACACGGGGAACTGAAGCTTTCTTT
NA,few,TRBJ2-7,TRBV3-1/TRBV3-2,CASGGYYEQYF,TGTGCCAGCGGGGGGTACTACGAGCAGTACTTC
NA,once,TRBJ1-1,TRBV6-5,CASVEGGLRTEAFF,TGTGCCAGCGTCGAGGGGGGGCTCCGCACTGAAGCTTTCTTT
TRBD1,once,TRBJ2-7,TRBV3-1/TRBV3-2,CASSYGTGDYEQYF,TGTGCCAGCAGTTACGGGACAGGCGATTACGAGCAGTACTTC
NA,NA,TRBJ2-5,TRBV6-5,CASRWRGLGTQYF,TGTGCCAGCAGGTGGCGGGGCCTCGGGACCCAGTACTTC
TRBD2,NA,TRBJ2-3,TRBV7-2,CASSFSGAGVADTQYF,TGTGCCAGCAGCTTTAGTGGGGCGGGGGTCGCAGATACGCAGTATTTT
TRBD1,NA,TRBJ1-2,TRBV5-1,CASSPLTGGSGYTF,TGCGCCAGCAGCCCATTGACAGGGGGCTCCGGCTACACCTTC
NA,NA,TRBJ1-1,TRBV6-6,CASSHPPPEDTEAFF,TGTGCCAGCAGCCATCCTCCTCCAGAAGACACTGAAGCTTTCTTT
NA,NA,TRBJ2-7,TRBV6-6,CASRPRRGGYEQYF,TGTGCCAGCAGACCACGACGGGGAGGCTACGAGCAGTACTTC
TRBD1,few,TRBJ1-2,TRBV3-1/TRBV3-2,CASSPGTGRHYGYTF,TGTGCCAGCAGCCCGGGGACAGGGAGACATTATGGCTACACCTTC
TRBD1,NA,TRBJ2-7,TRBV4-3,CASSLGTDSYEQYF,TGCGCCAGCAGTTTGGGGACAGACTCCTACGAGCAGTACTTC
TRBD1,NA,TRBJ2-2,TRBV2,CASKVRGGQGPGELFF,TGTGCCAGCAAAGTTAGGGGTGGACAGGGCCCCGGGGAGCTGTTTTTT
TRBD1,NA,TRBJ2-2,TRBV7-9,CASSSRDRGRHGELFF,TGTGCCAGCAGCAGCCGGGACAGGGGGCGCCACGGGGAGCTGTTTTTT
NA,NA,TRBJ2-3,TRBV4-3,CASSGASGTDTQYF,TGCGCCAGCAGCGGGGCTAGCGGCACAGATACGCAGTATTTT
TRBD1,NA,TRBJ1-1,TRBV18,CASSPGTGWTEAFF,TGTGCCAGCTCACCGGGGACAGGGTGGACTGAAGCTTTCTTT
TRBD1,NA,TRBJ1-3,TRBV2,CATRRGPGNTIYF,TGTGCCACTAGGAGGGGGCCTGGAAACACCATATATTTT
NA,many,TRBJ2-7,TRBV19,CASSITDSYEQYF,TGTGCCAGTAGTATCACAGACTCCTACGAGCAGTACTTC
NA,NA,TRBJ1-1,TRBV7-9,CASSEQMEAFF,TGTGCCAGCAGCGAACAAATGGAAGCTTTCTTT
NA,NA,TRBJ1-1,TRBV12-3/TRBV12-4,CASSFMGSTEAFF,TGTGCCAGCAGTTTTATGGGGAGCACTGAAGCTTTCTTT
NA,NA,TRBJ1-2,TRBV6-1,CASSESRDGYTF,TGTGCCAGCAGTGAATCGAGGGATGGCTACACCTTC